This entry features one T cell receptor (beta chain) sequence. These data come from a study of T cell changes during pregnancy in multiple sclerosis. Trimming cost V 4 bases and J 0 bases, with 11 bases left between them. The CDR3 extends over 14 amino acids. CDR1 GTSNPN and CDR2 SVGIG come from the germline V gene (reference sequence). The assay was immunoSEQ multiplex PCR, and TCRdb's table has in-frame clones only and misses some. This sample yields 55,000 to 65,000 clones, of which around 94% are seen a single time; about 3.5% belongs to the top ten. The sample in question was CD8+ T cells from peripheral blood mononuclear cells, obtained in the third trimester of pregnancy. The chain carries TRBV30 and TRBJ2-3; possibly TRBD1 for D (5 bases). This receptor was taken from a female donor with multiple sclerosis, enrolled in a pregnancy study. This CDR3 is CAWKPRVSTDTQYF. In DNA, the CDR3 is TGTGCCTGGAAGCCCAGGGTAAGCACAGATACGCAGTATTTT.